One and the same sample provided the 11 T cell receptor beta chains below, sequenced in a study of monozygotic twins with inflammatory bowel disease. TCRdb reprocessed the 5' RACE reads and stores each CDR3 protein as one record, lacking DNA. The sample's table shows 330,000 or so distinct CDR3 sequences. The sequencing sample was made of blood. Receptor source: a human donor with ulcerative colitis or Crohn's disease, or a healthy co-twin of an affected twin (not recorded which).

The rearrangement uses TRBV11-2 and TRBJ2-4; TCRdb's D call of TRBD2 is untestable without DNA. Germline lookup yields CDR1 SGHAT and CDR2 FQNNGV. The CDR3 loop spans 18 amino acids. CDR3 in amino acids: CASSLDDGPYEAKNIQYF.

The chain recombines TRBV5-4 with TRBJ1-4; there is no DNA to check the TCRdb D call of TRBD1. Germline values: CDR1 SGHNT, CDR2 YYREEE (reference sequence). The CDR3 extends over 17 amino acids. The CDR3 protein is CASSSLETGQLNEKLFF.

The chain is built from TRBV25-1 and TRBJ2-3; no DNA is available, so the TRBD1 call from TCRdb remains unchecked. Germline CDR1 MGHDK, CDR2 SYGVNS. CDR3 length equals 16 residues. The chain's CDR3 is CASSEFTGTSTDTQYF.

The V call is TRBV12-3 or TRBV12-4, the J call TRBJ2-2; no DNA is available, so the TRBD1 call from TCRdb remains unchecked. The CDR3 extends over 18 amino acids. This CDR3 is CASSPRTGSGGHTGELFF.

The rearrangement uses TRBV12-3 or TRBV12-4 and TRBJ1-1; as DNA is missing, the TRBD1 call by TCRdb cannot be tested. The CDR3 covers 15 residues. The CDR3 here is CASSLDGTVNTEAFF.

The genes are TRBV5-1 and TRBJ2-3; checking the TCRdb D call of TRBD2 is not possible without DNA. The length of the CDR3 is 18 residues. From germline, CDR1 is SGHRS and CDR2 YFSETQ. The CDR3 here is CASSLALPGTTSTDTQYF.

V gene TRBV2 combines with J gene TRBJ2-3; TCRdb's D gene call, TRBD1, goes unchecked for lack of DNA. The CDR3 totals 14 residues. The germline gives CDR1 SNHLY, CDR2 FYNNEI. CDR3 sequence: CASSVRVPPDTQYF.

The chain recombines TRBV6-5 with TRBJ2-1; TCRdb lists TRBD2, though no DNA is available to test this call. CDR1 is MNHEY and CDR2 is SVGAGI in the germline V gene. This CDR3 is 19 amino acids long. The CDR3: CASSYSPYLLAGDSPEQFF.

The chain carries TRBV7-2 and TRBJ2-7; with no DNA, the TCRdb D assignment of TRBD1 cannot be verified. This CDR3 contains 14 residues. Germline CDR1 is SGHTA and CDR2 is FQGNSA. The CDR3 spells CANSFGGSRDEQYF.

The chain recombines TRBV20-1 with TRBJ2-7; TCRdb outputs TRBD1, but without DNA this stays unchecked. The CDR3 length is 13 residues. Germline loops: CDR1 DFQATT, CDR2 SNEGSKA (reference sequence). CDR3 residues: CSAPPAGSYEQYF.

V is TRBV6-1 and J is TRBJ2-7; TCRdb's D call, TRBD1, is unchecked because there is no DNA. The CDR3 is 15 residues long. CDR1 and CDR2 from the germline V gene are MNHNS and SASEGT. The CDR3 is CASSRPGEMFYEQYF.